This T cell receptor (beta chain) was sequenced during a study of T cell repertoires in cytomegalovirus infection. The wider study: Carrying CMV and the relevant HLA type showed in public TCR beta signatures.

TCRdb recomputed calls from the reads with MiXCR, one row per CDR3 protein. Found here are roughly 130,000 distinct CDR3 sequences, approximately 9.2% of them singletons; the top ten hold over 9.5%. Study outcomes and limitations: Of the TCR beta families, the public ones yielded a cumulative frequency that identified carriers of CMV plus the relevant HLA. There were HLA-C-restricted CMV-specific TCR beta clonotypes dominating the ex vivo response.

From germline, CDR1 is MDHEN and CDR2 SYDVKM. This CDR3 comprises 13 residues. Trimming cost V 5 bases and J 1 base, with 8 bases left between them. This clonotype was seen repeatedly, ten times or more. The antigen is unknown. The TCR originated in a human donor in good health (CMV status not recorded). Some clones in this sample may be carry-over from other donors' samples. The V and J genes are TRBV28 and TRBJ1-1; D is unresolved. Material: PBMCs. The CDR3 is CASSPSPNTEAFF. The DNA of the CDR3 is TGTGCCAGCAGTCCGAGCCCGAACACTGAAGCTTTCTTT.